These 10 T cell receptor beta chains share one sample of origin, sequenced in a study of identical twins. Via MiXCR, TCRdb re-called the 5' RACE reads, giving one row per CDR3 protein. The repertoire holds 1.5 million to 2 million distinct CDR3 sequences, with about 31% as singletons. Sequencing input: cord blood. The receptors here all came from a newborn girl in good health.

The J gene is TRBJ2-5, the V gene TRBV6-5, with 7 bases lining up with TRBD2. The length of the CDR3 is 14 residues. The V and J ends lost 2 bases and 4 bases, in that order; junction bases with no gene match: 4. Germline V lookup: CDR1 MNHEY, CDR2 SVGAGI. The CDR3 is CASSYRRETETQYF. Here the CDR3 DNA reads TGTGCCAGCAGTTACCGGCGGGAGACAGAGACCCAGTACTTC.

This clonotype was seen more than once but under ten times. The CDR3 bases are TGTGCCAGCAGTACCGGGAGGGACTTAACCGAGCAGTACTTC. Translated: CASSTGRDLTEQYF. This sequence joins TRBV27 and TRBJ2-7; 8 bases align to TRBD2. CDR3 size: 14 residues. Germline V gene lookup returns CDR1 MNHEY and CDR2 SMNVEV (reference sequence). The V segment lost 5 bases and the J segment 6 bases; nucleotides outside the gene matches: 9.

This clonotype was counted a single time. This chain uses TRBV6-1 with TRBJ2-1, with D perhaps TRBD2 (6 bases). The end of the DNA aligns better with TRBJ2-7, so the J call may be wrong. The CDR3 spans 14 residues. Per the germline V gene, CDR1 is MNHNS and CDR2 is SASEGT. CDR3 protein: CASSVVSRRGEQYF. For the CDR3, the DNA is TGTGCCAGCAGTGTCGTTAGCAGGAGGGGTGAGCAGTACTTC.

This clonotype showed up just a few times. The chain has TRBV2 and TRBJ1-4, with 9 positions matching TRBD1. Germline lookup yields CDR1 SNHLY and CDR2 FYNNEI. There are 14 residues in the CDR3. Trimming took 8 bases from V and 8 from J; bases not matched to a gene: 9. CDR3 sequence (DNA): TGTGCCAGCGCCGTCAGGACAGGGGAGGAAAAACTGTTTTTT. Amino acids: CASAVRTGEEKLFF.

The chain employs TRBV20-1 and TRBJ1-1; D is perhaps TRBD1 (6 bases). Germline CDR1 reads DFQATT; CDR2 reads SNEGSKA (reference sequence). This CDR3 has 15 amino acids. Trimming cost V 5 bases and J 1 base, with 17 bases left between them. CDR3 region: CSAVRPQGRNTEAFF. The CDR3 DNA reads TGCAGTGCTGTCCGACCACAGGGCCGGAACACTGAAGCTTTCTTT.

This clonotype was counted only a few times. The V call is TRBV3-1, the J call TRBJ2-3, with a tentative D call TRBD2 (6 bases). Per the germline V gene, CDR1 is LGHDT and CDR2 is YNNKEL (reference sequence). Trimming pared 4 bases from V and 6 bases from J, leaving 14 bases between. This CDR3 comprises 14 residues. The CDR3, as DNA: TGTGCCAGCAGCCGCCGTGAGGCGGGGGATACGCAGTATTTT. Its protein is CASSRREAGDTQYF.

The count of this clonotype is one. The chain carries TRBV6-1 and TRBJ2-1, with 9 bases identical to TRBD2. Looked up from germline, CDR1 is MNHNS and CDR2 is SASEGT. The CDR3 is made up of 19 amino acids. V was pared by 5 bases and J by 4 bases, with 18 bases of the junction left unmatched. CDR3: CASSPLSLPAGGVYNEQFF. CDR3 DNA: TGTGCCAGCAGTCCCCTCTCCCTCCCAGCGGGGGGAGTGTACAATGAGCAGTTCTTC.

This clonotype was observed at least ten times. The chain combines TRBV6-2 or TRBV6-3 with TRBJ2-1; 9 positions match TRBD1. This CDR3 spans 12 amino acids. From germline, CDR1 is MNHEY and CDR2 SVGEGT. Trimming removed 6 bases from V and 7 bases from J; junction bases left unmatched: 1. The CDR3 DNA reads TGTGCCAGCAGCGGACAGGGGAATGAGCAGTTCTTC. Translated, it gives CASSGQGNEQFF.

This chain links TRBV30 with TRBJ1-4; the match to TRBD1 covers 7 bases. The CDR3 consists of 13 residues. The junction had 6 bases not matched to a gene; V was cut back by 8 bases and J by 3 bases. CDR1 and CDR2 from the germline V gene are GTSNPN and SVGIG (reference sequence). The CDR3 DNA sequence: TGTGCCCACCAGGGGGGTCCTAATGAAAAACTGTTTTTT. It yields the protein CAHQGGPNEKLFF.

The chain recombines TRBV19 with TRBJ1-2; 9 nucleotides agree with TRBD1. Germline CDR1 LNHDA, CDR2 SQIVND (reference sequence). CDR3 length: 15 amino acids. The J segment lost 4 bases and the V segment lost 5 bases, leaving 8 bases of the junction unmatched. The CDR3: CASSVGQGYLYGYTF. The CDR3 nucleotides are TGTGCCAGTAGTGTGGGACAGGGCTACCTCTATGGCTACACCTTC.